A selection of T cell receptor beta chains follows, all from one sample in a study of T cells in localized non-small cell lung cancer. The method was immunoSEQ multiplex PCR; TCRdb's version includes in-frame clones alone and lacks a portion of them. The sample holds over 30,000 clones; about 87% are singletons and the top ten take 2.5% to 3.5%. Sequencing was performed on peripheral blood, taken before any cancer treatment. These receptors were collected from a woman aged 35-75 years with stage I lung adenocarcinoma. Both conserved end residues are part of each CDR3. The D gene is left open where the match is weak. The size field is filled for only some rows; it gives once, few, many or a size class.

>once|TRBV6-5|TRBJ2-7|TRBD1
CASSYSDRTYEQYF
TGTGCCAGCAGTTACTCGGACAGGACCTACGAGCAGTACTTC
>NA|TRBV4-1|TRBJ1-1|NA
CASSQEAGSNTEAFF
TGCGCCAGCAGCCAAGAGGCAGGAAGTAACACTGAAGCTTTCTTT
>NA|TRBV9|TRBJ2-2|TRBD1
CASRPQGFTGELFF
TGTGCCAGCAGACCACAGGGGTTCACCGGGGAGCTGTTTTTT
>NA|TRBV9|TRBJ2-5|TRBD2
CASSVGASGGEETQYF
TGTGCCAGCAGCGTAGGGGCTAGCGGGGGGGAGGAGACCCAGTACTTC
>NA|TRBV5-4|TRBJ2-2|NA
CASSFGLTIGELFF
TGTGCCAGCAGCTTTGGTTTGACAATCGGGGAGCTGTTTTTT
>once|TRBV2|TRBJ1-1|TRBD1
CASRMTGRNTEAFF
TGTGCCAGCAGGATGACAGGGAGGAACACTGAAGCTTTCTTT
>NA|TRBV5-1|TRBJ2-3|TRBD1
CASSYGTGTDTQYF
TGCGCCAGCAGCTATGGGACAGGCACAGATACGCAGTATTTT
>once|TRBV11-2|TRBJ2-7|NA
CASSLLRGSYEQYF
TGTGCCAGCAGCTTACTCAGGGGCTCCTACGAGCAGTACTTC
>NA|TRBV5-1|TRBJ2-1|TRBD2
CASSFLAGEVDEQFF
TGCGCCAGCAGCTTCCTAGCGGGAGAAGTCGATGAGCAGTTCTTC
>NA|TRBV19|TRBJ1-5|NA
CASSIASRGFQPQHF
TGTGCCAGTAGTATAGCCTCGAGAGGGTTTCAGCCCCAGCATTTT
>NA|TRBV5-1|TRBJ2-7|NA
CASSLDSQRWEQYF
TGCGCCAGCAGCTTGGACTCCCAAAGGTGGGAGCAGTACTTC
>NA|TRBV28|TRBJ2-3|TRBD1
CASSDGQGTDTQYF
TGTGCCAGCAGTGATGGACAGGGCACAGATACGCAGTATTTT
>NA|TRBV19|TRBJ1-1|NA
CASSPYGPMNTEAFF
TGTGCCAGTAGTCCCTACGGCCCCATGAACACTGAAGCTTTCTTT
>NA|TRBV30|TRBJ2-1|TRBD2
CAWIRGGRGGEQFF
TGTGCCTGGATACGGGGCGGGAGGGGCGGTGAGCAGTTCTTC
>NA|TRBV10-3|TRBJ2-3|TRBD2
CAISPREEDTQYF
TGTGCCATCAGCCCGCGGGAGGAGGATACGCAGTATTTT
>NA|TRBV28|TRBJ1-2|TRBD1
CASSQAGGPSDGYTF
TGTGCCAGCAGTCAAGCAGGGGGACCATCGGATGGCTACACCTTC
>NA|TRBV7-2|TRBJ2-3|NA
CASSLLGSSTDTQYF
TGTGCCAGCAGCTTATTAGGGAGCAGCACAGATACGCAGTATTTT
>NA|TRBV6-5|TRBJ1-1|TRBD1
CASSEGQGIRAFF
TGTGCCAGCAGTGAGGGACAGGGGATTAGGGCTTTCTTT
>NA|TRBV28|TRBJ1-5|NA
CATGRGSRQPQHF
TGTGCCACCGGGAGGGGATCGAGACAGCCCCAGCATTTT
>once|TRBV10-3|TRBJ2-2|NA
CAISESKQGSGELFF
TGTGCCATCAGTGAGTCGAAGCAGGGCTCCGGGGAGCTGTTTTTT
>NA|TRBV6-1|TRBJ1-5|NA
CASKEPDQPQHF
TGTGCCAGCAAGGAGCCAGATCAGCCCCAGCATTTT
>few|TRBV7-2|TRBJ2-7|TRBD2
CASSLEGGSTYEQYF
TGTGCCAGCAGCTTAGAAGGCGGGAGTACCTACGAGCAGTACTTC
>once|TRBV19|TRBJ2-7|NA
CASSMGHPLHEQYF
TGTGCCAGTAGTATGGGTCACCCCCTCCACGAGCAGTACTTC
>NA|TRBV5-1|TRBJ2-3|NA
CASSLGSTGKRDTQYF
TGCGCCAGCAGCTTGGGGTCGACGGGCAAAAGGGATACGCAGTATTTT
>NA|TRBV29-1|TRBJ2-7|NA
CSVKEVRLEGEQYF
TGCAGCGTTAAGGAGGTGCGGTTGGAGGGCGAGCAGTACTTC
>NA|TRBV6-5|TRBJ2-7|NA
CASSYSEGFTYEQYF
TGTGCCAGCAGTTACTCGGAGGGGTTTACCTACGAGCAGTACTTC
>NA|TRBV7-8|TRBJ2-5|NA
CASSLSGAVGGETQYF
TGTGCCAGCAGCTTATCCGGGGCTGTGGGGGGAGAGACCCAGTACTTC
>NA|TRBV29-1|TRBJ2-7|TRBD1
CSVENDRGYEQYF
TGCAGCGTTGAAAACGACAGGGGCTACGAGCAGTACTTC
>NA|TRBV6-5|TRBJ1-4|NA
CASSYSVGTTNEKLFF
TGTGCCAGCAGTTACTCGGTCGGGACAACTAATGAAAAACTGTTTTTT